Shown below are 19 T cell receptor delta chains from a single sample sequenced in a study of Vδ1+ human thymocytes. These receptors lack a known antigen. General observations from the study: Thymic TRG and TRD repertoires appeared highly polyclonal.

Extracted RNA was reverse transcribed into cDNA. CDR3 amplicons came from multiplex PCR with pooled V-gene forward and constant-region reverse primers. TCRdb ran CATT on the multiplex PCR reads. Of tens of thousands of delta-chain clones in the sample, approximately 30% are singletons; the top ten hold roughly 1.5%. The sequenced material came from Vdelta1+ gamma-delta thymocytes from the thymus. Subset defined: FACS-sorted CD3+ TCRalphabeta- TCRVdelta1+ TCRVdelta2- thymocytes. The receptors were sampled from a boy younger than two who had congenital heart surgery.

This clone was detected a few times. The chain joins TRDV1 to TRDJ1; possibly TRDD2 for D (6 bases). There are 17 residues in the CDR3. V lost 4 bases, J lost 7 bases, and 25 bases lay in between. Germline CDR1 TSWWSYY, CDR2 QGS. CDR3 sequence: CALGVQSYGYGWIKLIF. CDR3 bases: TGTGCTCTTGGGGTACAATCCTACGGGTACGGGTGGATTAAACTCATCTTT.

This clone has just a few counts. The chain uses TRDV1 and TRDJ1, with no clear D. Trimming took 0 bases from V and 5 from J, leaving 10 bases between them. This CDR3 region has 14 residues. CDR1 and CDR2 from the germline V gene are TSWWSYY and QGS. The CDR3 coding sequence is TGTGCTCTTGGGGAACTTAAGACGGGGGATAAACTCATCTTT. Translating gives CALGELKTGDKLIF.

This clone was seen a few times. V is TRDV1 and J is TRDJ1, with D maybe TRDD3 (6 bases). Germline V gene lookup returns CDR1 TSWWSYY and CDR2 QGS. V lost 3 bases to trimming and J lost 0 bases, with 29 bases between them. This CDR3 spans 21 amino acids. The CDR3 DNA sequence: TGTGCTCTTGGGGATCATAGGGCCCACACGACTGGGCAAATAAACACCGATAAACTCATCTTT. Its protein is CALGDHRAHTTGQINTDKLIF.

The rearrangement links TRDV1 to TRDJ1; 7 nucleotides line up with TRDD2. Germline assignment: CDR1 TSWWSYY and CDR2 QGS. The CDR3 covers 16 residues. V was clipped by 5 bases and J by 2 bases; unmatched bases: 11. The chain's CDR3 is CALGTFLRSFTDKLIF. The CDR3 nucleotides are TGTGCTCTTGGGACGTTCCTACGGTCTTTTACCGATAAACTCATCTTT.

The chain employs TRDV1 and TRDJ1; the D gene is possibly TRDD2 (5 bases). Germline V CDR1 and CDR2: TSWWSYY, QGS. V was pared by 3 bases and J by 1 base, with 18 bases between. The CDR3 has 17 residues. DNA for the CDR3: TGTGCTCTTGGGGACCCCTACAACACTTGTGGCACCGATAAACTCATCTTT. Translation: CALGDPYNTCGTDKLIF.

As to this clone: One end of the junction fails to match germline, which may point to a read error. The chain combines TRDV1 with TRDJ1, with D uncertain. Germline V lookup: CDR1 TSWWSYY, CDR2 QGS. The CDR3 has 14 amino acids. CDR3 protein: CALGPPGYTDKFIF. The CDR3 region has the DNA TGTGCTCTTGGGCCCCCCGGGTACACCGATAAATTCATCTTT.

V usage is TRDV1 and J usage is TRDJ1, with TRDD3 matching 7 bases. CDR3 length: 21 residues. J gave up 4 bases and V 0 bases, and 23 bases lay outside the gene matches. The germline gives CDR1 TSWWSYY, CDR2 QGS. In DNA, the CDR3 is TGTGCTCTTGGGGAACTTCGCAGCCCAGTACTGGGGTTACCCTGTCGCGATAAACTCATCTTT. Translating gives CALGELRSPVLGLPCRDKLIF.

The chain is built from TRDV1 and TRDJ1, with no clear D. The CDR3 totals 19 residues. Trimming shortened V by 0 bases and J by 0 bases, and 20 bases separated the two germline ends. CDR1 TSWWSYY and CDR2 QGS come from the germline V gene. CDR3 sequence reads: CALGELRRGRSPYTDKLIF. The CDR3 DNA reads as TGTGCTCTTGGGGAACTAAGGCGGGGTCGAAGTCCGTACACCGATAAACTCATCTTT.

With regard to this clone: A read error is possible here, since a much larger clone lies one base away. Distinct nucleotide sequences in the sample also encode this CDR3. This chain links TRDV1 with TRDJ1, with 9 bases matching TRDD3. The CDR3 has 22 residues. Germline CDR1 reads TSWWSYY; CDR2 reads QGS. V lost 0 bases, J lost 1 base, and 21 bases stayed unmatched. This chain's CDR3 is CALGELRPIPRTGGPTTDKLIF. For the CDR3, the DNA is TGTGCTCTTGGGGAACTCCGGCCCATACCCCGTACTGGGGGACCCACCACCGATAAACTCATCTTT.

This clone was seen only a few times. The chain employs TRDV1 and TRDJ1, with TRDD3 identical over 9 bases. There are 15 residues in the CDR3. Germline CDR1 reads TSWWSYY; CDR2 reads QGS. V dropped 8 bases and J dropped 0; count of bases not matched to a gene: 7. CDR3 DNA: TGTGCTCTTCTGGGGGATCAGGGGTACACCGATAAACTCATCTTT. Protein sequence: CALLGDQGYTDKLIF.

The chain recombines TRDV1 with TRDJ1; D is ambiguous. The length of the CDR3 is 13 residues. Germline lookup yields CDR1 TSWWSYY and CDR2 QGS. V was clipped by 1 base and J by 6 bases, with 9 bases between them. The CDR3 sequence is CALGEPPLHKLIF. CDR3 coding DNA: TGTGCTCTTGGGGAACCACCCCTCCATAAACTCATCTTT.

Sample share makes this clone medium-sized (0.01 to 0.1%). The rearrangement uses TRDV1 and TRDJ1; D may be TRDD2 (5 bases). In germline, CDR1 is TSWWSYY, CDR2 QGS. This CDR3 is 21 amino acids long. V lost 1 base and J 2 bases, leaving 29 bases between the germline ends. CDR3 in DNA: TGTGCTCTTGGGGAACCTTTCAATTCCTTACGGGCGTCCCCGGGGACCGATAAACTCATCTTT. Translation gives CALGEPFNSLRASPGTDKLIF.

This sequence joins TRDV1 and TRDJ1; TRDD3 agrees at 8 bases. J was trimmed by 1 base and V by 1 base; bases with no gene match: 26. This CDR3 spans 23 amino acids. Looked up from germline, CDR1 is TSWWSYY and CDR2 is QGS. The CDR3 reads CALGERGASSIWGRRRGTDKLIF. The CDR3 coding sequence is TGTGCTCTTGGGGAACGGGGGGCTTCCTCGATCTGGGGGAGACGCAGGGGCACCGATAAACTCATCTTT.

Notes on this clone: One end of the junction fails to match germline, which may point to a read error. The chain is built from TRDV1 and TRDJ1, with 7 bases fitting TRDD3. This CDR3 spans 17 amino acids. The germline V gene has CDR1 TSWWSYY and CDR2 QGS. In nucleotides, the CDR3 is TGTGCTTTTGGGGAACGACCTAGGGACTGGGGAGGCGATAAACTCATCTTT. This gives the protein CAFGERPRDWGGDKLIF.

For this clone: A far larger clone differs by one base, so this is likely a read error. The rearrangement joins TRDV2 to TRDJ1, with TRDD3 matching 9 bases. Looked up from germline, CDR1 is GEAIGNYY and CDR2 is EKD. The length of the CDR3 is 20 residues. The CDR3 region has the DNA TGTTCCTGTGACGCTTCGCACTCCTTACTGGGGGAGACCTACACCGATAAACTCATCTTT. Translation: CSCDASHSLLGETYTDKLIF.

This clone was seen only a few times. The chain has TRDV1 and TRDJ1; D is unclear. Germline values: CDR1 TSWWSYY, CDR2 QGS. The CDR3 extends over 19 amino acids. Trimming took 5 bases from V and 2 from J, leaving 27 bases between them. CDR3 coding DNA: TGTGCTCTTGGGCGGATGTTACTACGTTCCCCGGGTGTGACCGATAAACTCATCTTT. This translates into CALGRMLLRSPGVTDKLIF.

This clone has more than one count but fewer than ten. J is TRDJ1 and V is TRDV1; D is unresolved. The CDR3 totals 17 residues. The V end was cut by 2 bases, the J end by 1 base, with 17 bases between. Germline values: CDR1 TSWWSYY, CDR2 QGS. CDR3 nucleotides: TGTGCTCTTGGGGAAAAGTTACGACGCCTTTTCACCGATAAACTCATCTTT. Its translation: CALGEKLRRLFTDKLIF.

With respect to this clone: Germline is not matched at one junction end, which may reflect a read error. The gene calls are TRDV1 and TRDJ1, with TRDD3 matching 8 bases. The CDR3 sequence is 19 residues long. Germline CDR1 and CDR2: TSWWSYY and QGS. The chain's CDR3 is CALGEWSASRLLGVHKLIF. DNA of the CDR3: TGTGCTCTTGGGGAATGGTCCGCTTCCCGACTACTGGGGGTCCATAAACTCATCTTC.

By sample fraction, this clone is medium-sized. The chain recombines TRDV1 with TRDJ1, with 7 bases lining up with TRDD3. J was trimmed by 0 bases and V by 5 bases; bases with no gene match: 6. This CDR3 region has 15 residues. Germline assignment: CDR1 TSWWSYY and CDR2 QGS. The CDR3 spells CALGPGGKYTDKLIF. The CDR3 coding sequence is TGTGCTCTTGGGCCTGGGGGCAAGTACACCGATAAACTCATCTTT.